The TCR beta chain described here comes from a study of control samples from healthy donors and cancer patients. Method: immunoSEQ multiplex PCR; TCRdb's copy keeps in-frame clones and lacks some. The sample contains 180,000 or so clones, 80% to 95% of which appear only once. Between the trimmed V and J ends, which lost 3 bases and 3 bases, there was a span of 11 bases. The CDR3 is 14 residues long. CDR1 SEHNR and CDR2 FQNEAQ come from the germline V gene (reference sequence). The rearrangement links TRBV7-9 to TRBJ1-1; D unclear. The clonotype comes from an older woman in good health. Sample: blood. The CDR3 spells CASSLALSDTEAFF. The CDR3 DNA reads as TGTGCCAGCAGCTTGGCTTTATCGGACACTGAAGCTTTCTTT.